This T cell receptor (beta chain) came from a study of cytomegalovirus exposure and HLA in healthy donors. Whole-study results and caveats: Cytomegalovirus status was reportedly diagnosed by the classifier with high specificity and sensitivity.

The PCR made use of 60 Vbeta and 13 Jbeta primers. Original processing methods: Approximately 73 million unique TCR beta chains, roughly 11 million shared, were counted in a later analysis. Sequencing was performed with immunoSEQ multiplex PCR; in TCRdb, only in-frame clones are kept and a portion is missing. The V and J calls and clone size were taken over from that table, and D and trimming were inferred from the DNA. The sample lists about 160,000 clones; around 79% were seen once. The junction had 9 bases not matched to a gene; V was cut back by 0 bases and J by 5 bases. This CDR3 has 16 amino acids. Per the germline V gene, CDR1 is SGDLS and CDR2 is YYNGEE. As to this clone: Its antigen is still unknown.

Source material: PBMCs. The source of this sequence is a human donor in good health. V is TRBV9 and J is TRBJ2-7, with 9 nucleotides matching TRBD1. CDR3 protein: CASSVDRGQGPHEQYF. DNA for the CDR3: TGTGCCAGCAGCGTAGATCGCGGACAGGGGCCCCACGAGCAGTACTTC.